What follows are 29 T cell receptor beta chains derived from one specimen sequenced in a study of blood T cell repertoires in COVID-19. Method: immunoSEQ multiplex PCR; TCRdb's copy keeps in-frame clones and lacks some. This table holds fewer than 400,000 clones, around 83% found once. The sample comprised peripheral blood. Receptors were obtained from a man aged 25 to 40 with active or convalescent COVID-19.

The chain couples TRBV7-2 to TRBJ2-7, with 7 bases that match TRBD2. Germline trimming cut 3 bases from V and 0 bases from J; bases unmatched to any gene: 5. CDR1 and CDR2 (germline): SGHTA, FQGNSA. This CDR3 contains 15 residues. CDR3 DNA: TGTGCCAGCAGCTTGGGGGGGAGTAGCTCCTACGAGCAGTACTTC. Protein product: CASSLGGSSSYEQYF.

The sample holds a few counts of this clone. The chain combines TRBV6-2 or TRBV6-3 with TRBJ2-3; D is possibly TRBD1 (6 bases). This CDR3 region has 13 residues. Germline CDR1 MNHEY, CDR2 SVGEGT. Deletions cut 0 bases from V and 7 bases from J, with 8 bases between. Here the CDR3 DNA reads TGTGCCAGCAGTTACTCAGGGGGAAATACGCAGTATTTT. Residues: CASSYSGGNTQYF.

A remark on this clone: Sequence at one end of the junction differs from germline and may be a read error. V gene TRBV4-1 combines with J gene TRBJ2-7; 12 bases fit TRBD2. The CDR3 consists of 15 residues. Germline-derived CDR1 and CDR2 are MGHRA and YSYEKL. In DNA, the CDR3 is TGCGCCAGCAGCCAAGTGGTTACTAGCGGGGGGATCGGCAGCTTC. This gives the protein CASSQVVTSGGIGSF.

The chain joins TRBV18 to TRBJ2-1; 10 positions agree with TRBD2. CDR1 and CDR2 from the germline V gene are KGHSH and LQKENI. The V segment lost 3 bases and the J segment 7 bases; nucleotides outside the gene matches: 6. The CDR3 extends over 15 amino acids. As DNA, the CDR3 is TGTGCCAGCTCACCCCCCCCACTAGCGGGGAATGAGCAGTTCTTC. It translates to CASSPPPLAGNEQFF.

This chain connects TRBV24-1 to TRBJ2-1; TRBD1 agrees at 11 bases. Germline loops: CDR1 KGHDR, CDR2 SFDVKD. There are 16 residues in the CDR3. With 3 bases clipped from V and 4 bases from J, the junction kept 4 bases outside the gene matches. CDR3 coding DNA: TGTGCCACCAGTGATACGGACAGGGGGCATTACAATGAGCAGTTCTTC. Protein product: CATSDTDRGHYNEQFF.

The rearrangement links TRBV6-2 or TRBV6-3 to TRBJ1-2; TRBD1 might be the D (5 bases). V was cut by 1 base and J by 6 bases, with 15 bases left in between. CDR1 and CDR2 (germline): MNHEY, SVGEGT. CDR3 size: 15 residues. The CDR3 DNA is TGTGCCAGCAGTTACTTGGGCGCGGGGGACGATGGCTACACCTTC. Translating gives CASSYLGAGDDGYTF.

This clone was seen once. V is TRBV21-1 and J is TRBJ2-3; TRBD2, as called in the table, went unchecked against the DNA. TRBV21-1 is described as a pseudogene. This CDR3 has 13 amino acids. CDR3 nucleotides: TGTGCCAGGGGGACTTTGGTTACGGGTACGCAGTATTTT. Residues: CARGTLVTGTQYF.

DNA for the CDR3: TGTGCCTGGAGGGAGCTCTATGGCTACACCTTC. It yields the protein CAWRELYGYTF. The V call is TRBV30, the J call TRBJ1-2; D is uncertain. This CDR3 has 11 amino acids. Germline CDR1 is GTSNPN and CDR2 is SVGIG (reference sequence). The germline V and J ends were trimmed by 3 bases and 4 bases, with 6 bases remaining between them.

The CDR3 protein is CASTGNLNTIYF. CDR3 sequence (DNA): TGTGCCAGCACCGGGAATCTAAACACCATATATTTT. The chain recombines TRBV11-2 with TRBJ1-3; D not resolved. V lost 7 bases and J 6 bases, leaving 10 bases between the germline ends. Germline V gene sequence: CDR1 SGHAT, CDR2 FQNNGV. This CDR3 has 12 residues.

The chain joins TRBV21-1 to TRBJ2-1; no DNA check was done on the table's D call, TRBD2. TRBV21-1 is listed as a pseudogene. This CDR3 comprises 14 residues. DNA of the CDR3: TGTGCCAGCAGCACCCCGGGACTGAGGAGCGAGCAGTTCTTC. It translates to CASSTPGLRSEQFF.

The V gene is TRBV18, the J gene TRBJ2-7; D possibly corresponds to TRBD1 (5 bases). This CDR3 contains 15 residues. Trimming shortened V by 0 bases and J by 1 base, and 10 bases separated the two germline ends. Germline CDR1 reads KGHSH; CDR2 reads LQKENI. The DNA of the CDR3 is TGTGCCAGCTCACCACCCGGGCCAGGGTCCTACGAGCAGTACTTC. This encodes CASSPPGPGSYEQYF. The variable domain in full, with the rest retrieved from reference TRBV18 and TRBJ2-7, is NAGVMQNPRHLVRRRGQEARLRCSPMKGHSHVYWYRQLPEEGLKFMVYLQKENIIDESGMPKERFSAEFPKEGPSILRIQQVVRGDSAAYFCASSPPGPGSYEQYFGPGTRLTVT.

The genes are TRBV6-1 and TRBJ1-6; TRBD1 agrees at 9 bases. Germline trimming cut 2 bases from V and 10 bases from J; bases unmatched to any gene: 6. Germline CDR1 is MNHNS and CDR2 is SASEGT. The CDR3 totals 15 residues. CDR3 residues: CASSEWGQGWSPLHF. The CDR3 DNA reads TGTGCCAGCAGTGAATGGGGACAGGGATGGTCACCCCTCCACTTT.

V gene TRBV5-4 combines with J gene TRBJ1-1; D unclear. The V end was cut by 0 bases, the J end by 5 bases, with 8 bases between. Germline V gene sequence: CDR1 SGHNT, CDR2 YYREEE (reference sequence). The CDR3 has 13 amino acids. The CDR3 nucleotides read TGTGCCAGCAGCTTGGGAGGGTTAACTGAAGCTTTCTTT. Protein product: CASSLGGLTEAFF.

The rearrangement links TRBV4-2 to TRBJ1-2; 8 bases are a match to TRBD1. The length of the CDR3 is 18 residues. The ends lost 0 bases at V and 1 base at J; junction bases unmatched: 10. CDR1 is LGHNA, CDR2 YNFKEQ, per germline. CDR3: CASSQERDRGLLNYGYTF. The CDR3 bases are TGTGCCAGCAGCCAAGAACGAGACAGGGGCCTTCTTAACTATGGCTACACCTTC.

The chain uses TRBV28 and TRBJ2-4; 9 bases map to TRBD1. Germline trimming cut 4 bases from V and 1 base from J; bases unmatched to any gene: 8. CDR3 length equals 17 residues. CDR1 and CDR2 (germline): MDHEN, SYDVKM. CDR3 in DNA: TGTGCCAGCAGTTCACACAGGGGGCGAAGTGCCAAAAACATTCAGTACTTC. This sequence encodes CASSSHRGRSAKNIQYF.

The chain uses TRBV10-3 and TRBJ2-7; maybe TRBD1 (6 bases). The CDR3 extends over 14 amino acids. Germline V gene lookup returns CDR1 ENHRY and CDR2 SYGVKD. Trimming cost V 4 bases and J 2 bases, with 12 bases left between them. DNA for the CDR3: TGTGCCATCAGTGGCGGCAGGGGTCCCTACGAGCAGTACTTC. Protein: CAISGGRGPYEQYF.

This clone came up a few times. The chain combines TRBV9 with TRBJ2-1; 8 bases map to TRBD2. The CDR3 is 15 amino acids. Looked up from germline, CDR1 is SGDLS and CDR2 is YYNGEE. V shed 0 bases and J 5 bases; nucleotides not matched to a gene: 4. CDR3 sequence: CASSVAGGDHNEQFF. The CDR3 region has the DNA TGTGCCAGCAGCGTAGCGGGGGGGGACCACAATGAGCAGTTCTTC.

CDR3 nucleotides: TGTGCCAGCACCATCCTAGCGGGATCACCGCAGTTCTTC. Amino acid sequence: CASTILAGSPQFF. This chain joins TRBV12-3 or TRBV12-4 and TRBJ2-1; 9 nucleotides agree with TRBD2. V trimming: 7 bases; J trimming: 12 bases; junction bases outside the gene matches: 10. The CDR3 is 13 residues long.

The gene calls are TRBV4-3 and TRBJ2-7; D unclear. Per the germline V gene, CDR1 is LGHNA and CDR2 is YSLEER. V was clipped by 4 bases and J by 2 bases, with 12 bases between them. The CDR3 is made up of 14 amino acids. The CDR3 DNA is TGCGCCAGCAGCCGGAAAGGCGGAGCCTACGAGCAGTACTTC. This sequence encodes CASSRKGGAYEQYF.

Concerning this clone itself: At one end the junction does not follow the germline gene, possibly because of a read error. V and J are TRBV27 and TRBJ2-7, with D perhaps matching TRBD1 (6 bases). The CDR3 covers 13 residues. CDR1 MNHEY and CDR2 SMNVEV come from the germline V gene (reference sequence). In nucleotides, the CDR3 is TGTGCCAGCAGTAAAAAGACTCAGGGGCGCCGGGACTTC. Translation: CASSKKTQGRRDF.

This clone has a handful of counts. The V call is TRBV5-1, the J call TRBJ2-7, with D perhaps TRBD1 (6 bases). Germline V CDR1 and CDR2: SGHRS, YFSETQ. Trimming left V 0 bases short and J 5 bases short, with 21 bases between. The CDR3 contains 17 residues. CDR3 loop: CASSLDGQGRGSNEQYF. The CDR3 coding sequence is TGCGCCAGCAGCTTGGACGGTCAAGGTAGGGGGTCCAACGAGCAGTACTTC. The whole variable domain, remainder taken from reference TRBV5-1 and TRBJ2-7, is KAGVTQTPRYLIKTRGQQVTLSCSPISGHRSVSWYQQTPGQGLQFLFEYFSETQRNKGNFPGRFSGRQFSNSRSEMNVSTLELGDSALYLCASSLDGQGRGSNEQYFGPGTRLTVT.

This clone appeared once. V and J are TRBV29-1 and TRBJ1-1; 9 nucleotides match TRBD1. The CDR3 extends over 13 amino acids. Germline V gene sequence: CDR1 SQVTM, CDR2 ANQGSEA. J lost 0 bases, V lost 4 bases, and 0 bases had no gene match. The CDR3 here is CSVGDRVNTEAFF. CDR3 nucleotide sequence: TGCAGCGTTGGGGACAGGGTGAACACTGAAGCTTTCTTT.

The chain joins TRBV5-1 to TRBJ1-4, with D maybe TRBD1 (6 bases). CDR1 and CDR2 from the germline V gene are SGHRS and YFSETQ. The CDR3 runs 15 residues. Trimming stripped 0 bases from V and 9 bases from J, with 15 bases between. The CDR3 loop reads CASSLEGRGEQKLFF. In DNA, the CDR3 is TGCGCCAGCAGCTTGGAGGGCAGGGGAGAACAAAAACTGTTTTTT.

This clone was seen only once. The J gene is TRBJ1-2, the V gene TRBV3-1 (or the pseudogene TRBV3-2); D unresolved. Germline V lookup: CDR1 LGHDT, CDR2 YNNKEL (reference sequence). The CDR3 loop spans 13 amino acids. The V and J ends lost 4 bases and 3 bases respectively, with 9 bases between them. The CDR3 loop is CASSPSPDYGYTF. The CDR3 region has the DNA TGTGCCAGCAGCCCAAGCCCGGACTATGGCTACACCTTC.

The chain couples TRBV9 to TRBJ2-1; the D gene is possibly TRBD1 (6 bases). Germline V CDR1 and CDR2: SGDLS, YYNGEE. CDR3 size: 14 residues. Trimming took off 0 bases at V and 4 bases at J, with 8 bases between the two ends. CDR3 DNA: TGTGCCAGCAGCGTAGTACAGGGTTACAATGAGCAGTTCTTC. Translating it yields CASSVVQGYNEQFF.

The chain recombines TRBV4-1 with TRBJ1-2; TRBD1 matches 9 bases. Losses at the gene ends were 1 base for V and 6 bases for J; bases not matched to a gene: 9. CDR1 and CDR2 from the germline V gene are MGHRA and YSYEKL. The CDR3 has 16 amino acids. The CDR3 DNA follows: TGCGCCAGCAGCCAAGTCCCGGGACAGGGTTTGGATGGCTACACCTTC. This sequence encodes CASSQVPGQGLDGYTF.

The chain links TRBV19 to TRBJ2-7, with 10 nucleotides matching TRBD1. Germline CDR1 reads LNHDA; CDR2 reads SQIVND (reference sequence). The CDR3 loop spans 16 amino acids. Germline trimming cut 5 bases from V and 4 bases from J; bases unmatched to any gene: 11. The CDR3 nucleotides are TGTGCCAGTAGTGCCCCCGGGACAGGGGCTTCTTACGAGCAGTACTTC. Translation: CASSAPGTGASYEQYF.

Turning to this clone: A junction end diverges from the germline sequence, so it may reflect a read error. The gene calls are TRBV30 and TRBJ1-4, with TRBD1 identical over 10 bases. The germline V gene has CDR1 GTSNPN and CDR2 SVGIG (reference sequence). This CDR3 has 13 amino acids. CDR3 coding DNA: TGTGCCTGGAGCGGCGGACCGGGACAGGGGAAGATTTTT. Protein: CAWSGGPGQGKIF. The complete variable domain, with remaining parts taken from reference TRBV30 and TRBJ1-4, reads SQTIHQWPATLVQPVGSPLSLECTVEGTSNPNLYWYRQAAGRGLQLLFYSVGIGQISSEVPQNLSASRPQDRQFILSSKKLLLSDSGFYLCAWSGGPGQGKIFGSGTQLSVL.

The chain employs TRBV11-3 and TRBJ1-1, with TRBD1 matching 7 bases. From germline, CDR1 is SGHNT and CDR2 YENEEA. The CDR3 is 15 residues long. Germline trimming cut 2 bases from V and 1 base from J; bases unmatched to any gene: 4. The CDR3 bases are TGTGCCAGCAGCTTATGGCGGGACAGGAACACTGAAGCTTTCTTT. It is translated as CASSLWRDRNTEAFF.